This T cell receptor beta chain stems from a study of Ad26.COV2.S vaccination and SARS-CoV-2 variants. Generated by immunoSEQ multiplex PCR, the TCRdb table keeps only in-frame clones and is missing some. This sample has around 350,000 clones; around 90% occur once, and the top ten carry 3.9%. Regarding the study as a whole: Comparable non-spike TCR breadth was observed in vaccine and placebo recipients. The analyses of TCR breadth and depth may have understated the size of total T cell responses. CD8+ and CD4+ T cells specific for spike reportedly responded with substantial breadth after vaccination. The study found higher spike-specific TCR breadth in vaccine than placebo recipients.

Only one count was recorded for this clone. Its target is unknown. Specimen: peripheral blood, collected after recovery from COVID-19. The source of this sequence is a human donor who had recovered from COVID-19.

The CDR3 region is CASSFKGAAGELFF. The CDR3 region has the DNA TGTGCCAGCAGTTTTAAGGGGGCAGCCGGGGAGCTGTTTTTT. V gene TRBV28 combines with J gene TRBJ2-2, with 7 bases fitting TRBD1. V dropped 3 bases and J dropped 6; count of bases not matched to a gene: 4. The CDR3 is 14 residues long. Germline V lookup: CDR1 MDHEN, CDR2 SYDVKM.